What follows are 14 T cell receptor beta chains derived from one specimen sequenced in a study of tumor T cells in aggressive B-cell lymphoma. Sequenced by immunoSEQ multiplex PCR; TCRdb stores in-frame clones only, minus some. The sample includes a few thousand clones, approximately 90% of them seen just once. Sequencing input: tumor tissue. The receptors derive from an adult with diffuse large B cell lymphoma.

The chain is built from TRBV6-5 and TRBJ2-2; TRBD2 matches 10 bases. The CDR3 has 16 amino acids. Per germline, CDR1 MNHEY and CDR2 SVGAGI. V lost 0 bases and J lost 6; bases outside the gene matches: 4. CDR3 in DNA: TGTGCCAGCAGTTACTCGAACCTAGCGGGGGCCGGGGAGCTGTTTTTT. Encoded protein: CASSYSNLAGAGELFF.

This clone was detected once. One junction end disagrees with the germline gene, perhaps due to a read error. The rearrangement links TRBV4-1 to TRBJ2-2; 9 bases map to TRBD1. The germline V gene has CDR1 MGHRA and CDR2 YSYEKL. This CDR3 is built from 19 residues. In DNA form, the CDR3 reads TGCGTCAGCAGCCCTCTCGTAGGGACAGGGCTCCGGGGGACCGGGGAGCTGTTTTTT. Its protein is CVSSPLVGTGLRGTGELFF.

The chain joins TRBV29-1 to TRBJ2-1; 12 bases line up with TRBD1. The V segment lost 7 bases and the J segment 0 bases; nucleotides outside the gene matches: 19. CDR3 length: 20 residues. Germline CDR1 SQVTM, CDR2 ANQGSEA. This CDR3 is CSGTSSKGQGARLSYNEQFF. The CDR3 nucleotides are TGCAGCGGGACGAGTAGTAAGGGACAGGGGGCTCGACTCTCCTACAATGAGCAGTTCTTC.

The gene calls are TRBV28 and TRBJ2-5; D is possibly TRBD1 (6 bases). The V gene's germline CDR1 is MDHEN and CDR2 SYDVKM. This CDR3 spans 13 amino acids. V was shortened by 6 bases and J by 4 bases, with 12 bases between the two germline ends. The CDR3 loop is CASSPGDRETQYF. For the CDR3, the DNA is TGTGCCAGCAGCCCAGGGGATCGAGAGACCCAGTACTTC.

The chain couples TRBV7-6 to TRBJ2-5; D unclear. The CDR3 sequence is 14 residues long. In germline, CDR1 is SGHVS, CDR2 FNYEAQ. The germline V and J ends were trimmed by 5 bases and 4 bases, with 14 bases remaining between them. CDR3 region: CASSPYTITETQYF. Written as DNA, the CDR3 is TGTGCCAGCAGCCCTTACACGATTACAGAGACCCAGTACTTC.

The chain recombines TRBV5-1 with TRBJ2-1, with 10 bases aligning to TRBD2. CDR3 length: 16 residues. Germline V gene data show CDR1 as SGHRS and CDR2 as YFSETQ. V shed 1 base and J 9 bases; nucleotides not matched to a gene: 10. For the CDR3, the DNA is TGCGCCAGCAGCTTGCGTCTAGCGGGAGAGTCTAGTGAGCAGTTCTTC. It translates to CASSLRLAGESSEQFF.

The chain employs TRBV11-2 and TRBJ1-1, with D hard to call. The CDR3 extends over 14 amino acids. Trimming took off 4 bases at V and 3 bases at J, with 12 bases between the two ends. The germline CDR1 and CDR2 sequences are SGHAT and FQNNGV. The CDR3 loop reads CASSWELQDTEAFF. CDR3 DNA: TGTGCCAGCAGCTGGGAGCTTCAAGACACTGAAGCTTTCTTT.

This clone has more than one count but fewer than ten. The gene calls are TRBV6-4 and TRBJ1-1; TRBD1 might be the D (5 bases). Per the germline V gene, CDR1 is MRHNA and CDR2 is SNTAGT. V was trimmed by 3 bases and J by 11 bases, leaving 19 bases between them. This CDR3 comprises 14 residues. Here the CDR3 reads CASSEVEGAVVAFF. For the CDR3, the DNA is TGTGCCAGCAGTGAAGTAGAAGGGGCGGTGGTTGCTTTCTTT.

This clone was observed once. The rearrangement uses TRBV11-3 and TRBJ2-3; no clear D gene. This CDR3 is 12 amino acids long. V lost 5 bases and J lost 6, with 9 bases in between. Germline CDR1 reads SGHNT; CDR2 reads YENEEA. CDR3 sequence reads: CASSRARDTQYF. In nucleotides, the CDR3 is TGTGCCAGCAGCCGTGCGCGGGATACGCAGTATTTT.

The V and J genes are TRBV7-6 and TRBJ1-5, with 8 bases matching TRBD1. V lost 0 bases, J lost 7 bases, and 5 bases stayed unmatched. Germline CDR1 is SGHVS and CDR2 is FNYEAQ. This CDR3 contains 15 residues. DNA of the CDR3: TGTGCCAGCAGCTTAGCGACAGGGGCCGGGCAGCCCCAGCATTTT. This codes for CASSLATGAGQPQHF.

The V gene is TRBV6-6, the J gene TRBJ2-7; 7 nucleotides agree with TRBD1. The junction had 12 bases not matched to a gene; V was cut back by 10 bases and J by 6 bases. CDR3 size: 13 residues. CDR1 and CDR2 (germline): MNHNY, SVGAGI (reference sequence). CDR3 bases: TGTGCCACCTCCCGGACAGGAGCTGTCGAGCAGTACTTC. Protein: CATSRTGAVEQYF.

The chain joins TRBV18 to TRBJ2-3; TRBD2 aligns across 7 bases. V gave up 2 bases and J gave up 4 bases; unmatched junction bases: 12. Germline V CDR1 and CDR2: KGHSH, LQKENI. This CDR3 is 17 amino acids long. The DNA of the CDR3 is TGTGCCAGCTCACCAGGATTTGCGGGAGCCCATGCAGATACGCAGTATTTT. Protein: CASSPGFAGAHADTQYF.

This rearrangement joins TRBV28 to TRBJ1-3; D gene uncertain. Trimming removed 6 bases from V and 1 base from J, with 10 bases in between. The CDR3 is made up of 14 amino acids. Germline V gene lookup returns CDR1 MDHEN and CDR2 SYDVKM. Here the CDR3 DNA reads TGTGCCAGCAGCTGGGGAGGATCTGGAAACACCATATATTTT. Translated, it gives CASSWGGSGNTIYF. Looking up the rest from reference TRBV28 and TRBJ1-3 gives the full variable domain: DVKVTQSSRYLVKRTGEKVFLECVQDMDHENMFWYRQDPGLGLRLIYFSYDVKMKEKGDIPEGYSVSREKKERFSLILESASTNQTSMYLCASSWGGSGNTIYFGEGSWLTVV.

V is TRBV30 and J is TRBJ2-3, with 7 bases lining up with TRBD1. Germline values: CDR1 GTSNPN, CDR2 SVGIG (reference sequence). The length of the CDR3 is 12 residues. With 6 bases clipped from V and 5 bases from J, the junction kept 5 bases outside the gene matches. The CDR3 DNA sequence: TGTGCCTGCACAGGGGCTGGAGATACGCAGTATTTT. Its protein product is CACTGAGDTQYF.